This record concerns one T cell receptor (beta chain) sequence. Its antigen is currently unknown. CDR1 and CDR2 (germline): MDHEN, SYDVKM. CDR3 size: 16 residues. Trimming stripped 3 bases from V and 3 bases from J, with 16 bases between. Donors were all healthy Caucasians. This sample stems from a study of identical twins. Study observations and caveats: Whereas memory repertoires showed no such difference, abundant cord blood beta clonotypes carried fewer insertions. Excess twin sharing in beta out-of-frame sequences was weaker.

MiXCR was run by TCRdb on the 5' RACE reads, yielding one entry per CDR3 protein. The data show 1.5 million to 2 million distinct CDR3 sequences, under 35% seen once. This sequence joins TRBV28 and TRBJ2-3; possible D gene TRBD1, 6 bases. The sequence came from a newborn girl in good health. Sequencing was carried out using cord blood. CDR3 loop: CASSFRRGRGTDTQYF. In DNA, the CDR3 is TGTGCCAGCAGTTTTCGCCGGGGCAGGGGTACAGATACGCAGTATTTT.